This section outlines one T cell receptor beta chain sequence together with its context. What it binds is unknown. This entry comes from a study of T cells in Graves' hyperthyroidism and ophthalmopathy. From RNA transcripts, TCR beta CDR3 regions were amplified. The HTBI primer set was used in a first-round RT-PCR of the TCR CDR3. TCRdb passed the multiplex PCR reads through MiXCR, listing each CDR3 protein once. This sample has under 650,000 distinct CDR3 sequences; 16% occur once, and the top ten carry around 4%. Germline loops: CDR1 SNHLY, CDR2 FYNNEI. CDR3 length: 16 residues. Trimming left V 8 bases short and J 2 bases short, with 22 bases between. Hyperthyroidism patients were newly diagnosed, had disease duration under 2 months, and were aged 18 to 65 years. The authors took PBMCs from 7.5 to 10 ml fresh peripheral blood. Study-wide findings and caveats: Most thyroid clonotypes expanded above 0.001 appeared in blood too.

The chain is built from TRBV2 and TRBJ2-7, with D possibly being TRBD2 (6 bases). The sample consisted of blood. The TCR originated in a woman in her twenties or thirties with Graves' hyperthyroidism. CDR3: CASCLATSISTYEQYF. The CDR3 DNA sequence: TGTGCCAGCTGCCTCGCAACTAGCATCTCTACCTACGAGCAGTACTTC. The variable domain in full, with the rest retrieved from reference TRBV2 and TRBJ2-7, is EPEVTQTPSHQVTQMGQEVILRCVPISNHLYFYWYRQILGQKVEFLVSFYNNEISEKSEIFDDQFSVERPDGSNFTLKIRSTKLEDSAMYFCASCLATSISTYEQYFGPGTRLTVT.